This T cell receptor beta chain was profiled in a study of shared clonotypes between healthy human individuals. Across the whole study: Sampling drew on donors who were two women and a few men aged 18 to 49. Study-wide points: Sampling covered nothing but blood. Tissue TCR repertoires likely differ from those found in blood. The diversity represented, both genetic and in exposure history, was limited by few donors. Memory subsets generally showed smaller estimated richness than naive subsets did.

CD8 cells regarded as naive lacked CD45RO, were positively chosen for CCR7, and omitted terminally differentiated effector memory CD45RA+ cells. The CDR3 runs 13 residues. Trimming removed 6 bases at V and 0 bases at J, with 8 bases between. Germline V gene data show CDR1 as MGHDK and CDR2 as SYGVNS. Some clones are missing from TCRdb's copy, which holds only in-frame ones; the method was immunoSEQ multiplex PCR. The sample lists millions of clones, roughly 91% occurring once. In the case of this clone: Its antigen is undetermined.

The J gene is TRBJ2-5, the V gene TRBV25-1; no clear D. The sequenced material came from naive CD8+ T cells from PBMCs. This receptor was obtained from a man younger than 30 in good health. Some clones in this sample may be carry-over from other donors' samples. The CDR3 here is CASSLVYQETQYF. CDR3 sequence (DNA): TGTGCCAGCAGCCTCGTGTACCAAGAGACCCAGTACTTC.